The clone carrying this T cell receptor (beta chain) was seen many times. Its antigen is not known. RNA transcripts were the template, and TCR beta CDR3 regions were amplified from them. First-round RT-PCR employed HTBI primers, with a second-round multiplex PCR after it. TCRdb re-derived calls from the multiplex PCR reads in MiXCR, one entry per CDR3 protein. Of over a million distinct CDR3 sequences listed, 36% are singletons. This sample stems from a study of Graves' ophthalmopathy and Graves' hyperthyroidism. Study summary: The term stable hyperthyroidism indicated an absence of ophthalmopathy within 18 months of follow-up.

Study-wide results and caveats: The model's prediction of ophthalmopathy progression had approximately 71% sensitivity and approximately 76% specificity.

Uncontrolled infections, other autoimmune diseases, pregnancy or lactation barred patients from enrollment. V lost 7 bases, J lost 6 bases, and 13 bases lay in between. Germline loops: CDR1 MNHEY, CDR2 SVGEGT. This CDR3 is 13 amino acids long. Sequenced input: peripheral blood or thyroid tissue (not recorded which). The chain employs TRBV6-2 or TRBV6-3 and TRBJ1-5; D possibly corresponds to TRBD1 (6 bases). This TCR came from an adult man with Graves' hyperthyroidism. DNA of the CDR3: TGTGCCAGCACGAAGGGGGAGGCTCAGCCCCAGCATTTT. It translates to CASTKGEAQPQHF.